The 5 T cell receptor beta chains in this list originate from one sample, sequenced in a study of blood T cell repertoires in COVID-19. Clones were read by immunoSEQ multiplex PCR, and TCRdb kept only the in-frame ones, dropping some. The table lists about 210,000 clones, approximately 90% of them singletons. The sample taken for sequencing was PBMCs or T cells enriched from blood (not recorded which). Source of these receptors: a woman in her 40s with acute COVID-19.

The gene calls are TRBV30 and TRBJ2-1; D gene uncertain. Trimming left V 4 bases short and J 0 bases short, with 16 bases between. Germline V lookup: CDR1 GTSNPN, CDR2 SVGIG (reference sequence). The CDR3 spans 16 residues. CDR3 loop: CAWTSPAVDSYNEQFF. The CDR3 coding sequence is TGTGCCTGGACCTCCCCCGCGGTAGACTCCTACAATGAGCAGTTCTTC.

The rearrangement uses TRBV2 and TRBJ1-5; tentative D call: TRBD1 (6 bases). Per germline, CDR1 SNHLY and CDR2 FYNNEI. This CDR3 is 14 amino acids long. The V end was cut by 6 bases, the J end by 0 bases, with 9 bases between. This chain's CDR3 is CASRLGHSNQPQHF. CDR3 DNA sequence: TGTGCCAGCAGACTGGGACATAGCAATCAGCCCCAGCATTTT. The full variable domain, its missing parts supplied by reference TRBV2 and TRBJ1-5, is EPEVTQTPSHQVTQMGQEVILRCVPISNHLYFYWYRQILGQKVEFLVSFYNNEISEKSEIFDDQFSVERPDGSNFTLKIRSTKLEDSAMYFCASRLGHSNQPQHFGDGTRLSIL.

The rearrangement links TRBV7-2 to TRBJ1-1, with D possibly being TRBD1 (5 bases). Per germline, CDR1 SGHTA and CDR2 FQGNSA. The CDR3 is made up of 14 amino acids. Trimming pared 5 bases from V and 3 bases from J, leaving 13 bases between. The CDR3 DNA follows: TGTGCCAGCAGCCCGGGACCGGGGGACACTGAAGCTTTCTTT. It codes for CASSPGPGDTEAFF.

The CDR3 region has the DNA TGCGCCAGCAGTCAACCGGGGACAGTTGGTTCTAACAATGAGCAGTTCTTC. It is translated as CASSQPGTVGSNNEQFF. The chain employs TRBV23-1 and TRBJ2-1, with 7 bases identical to TRBD1. TRBV23-1 is designated an ORF whose function remains uncertain. Germline trimming cut 2 bases from V and 5 bases from J; bases unmatched to any gene: 12. The CDR3 totals 17 residues.

The rearrangement uses TRBV11-2 and TRBJ2-3; a possible D gene is TRBD2 (7 bases). CDR1 is SGHAT, CDR2 FQNNGV, per germline. The CDR3 length is 15 residues. Trimming pared 1 base from V and 5 bases from J, leaving 13 bases between. CDR3 in amino acids: CASSLVGGAGDTQYF. The CDR3 nucleotides read TGTGCCAGCAGCTTAGTGGGGGGGGCCGGAGATACGCAGTATTTT.